Here is one TCR beta chain with its context. As yet, its antigen is unknown. Assay execution proceeded at the deep level. Only in-frame clones appear in the TCRdb table, and some are missing; sequencing was by immunoSEQ multiplex PCR. Here the sample spans about 2 million clones, 95% being singletons. The data were taken from a study of shared clonotypes between healthy human individuals. Study context: The cohort had two women and a few men, ages 18 to 49. For every donor, three CD4 naive, three CD4 memory, two CD8 naive and one CD8 memory plates were used. Study conclusions and caveats: Naive CD4 clonotype sharing across several donors was around 5.5%.

This CDR3 spans 14 amino acids. Trimming shortened V by 4 bases and J by 3 bases, and 13 bases separated the two germline ends. CDR1 WSHSY and CDR2 SAAADI come from the germline V gene. This sequence joins TRBV10-2 and TRBJ2-7; tentatively, D is TRBD1 (6 bases). The sequence was obtained from a man between 18 and 35 years old in good health. The specimen sequenced was naive CD4+ T cells sorted from blood. The subset is: CD45RA+ positively selected. The CDR3 coding sequence is TGCGCCAGCAGTGTAAGTCAGGGGTTCTACGAGCAGTACTTC. Amino acid sequence: CASSVSQGFYEQYF.